This T cell receptor beta chain was recovered during a study of T cell repertoires in cytomegalovirus infection. TCRdb ran MiXCR on the reads and lists one entry per CDR3 protein. Seen here are around 300,000 distinct CDR3 sequences, roughly 25% observed once, and the top ten hold less than 15%. Germline CDR1 and CDR2: MDHEN and SYDVKM. This CDR3 has 17 amino acids. V was clipped by 5 bases and J by 2 bases; unmatched bases: 12. Notes on this clonotype: Antigen specificity is unknown.

This receptor was taken from a human donor in good health (CMV status not recorded). Some clones in this sample may be carry-over from other donors' samples. The sample consisted of cultured PBMCs, taken from culture after CMV antigen stimulation. The chain combines TRBV28 with TRBJ2-1; 7 bases are a match to TRBD2. The CDR3 protein is CASSTHLGGGPYNEQFF. CDR3 coding DNA: TGTGCCAGCAGTACCCATCTCGGGGGAGGGCCCTACAATGAGCAGTTCTTC. Full variable domain (rest looked up from reference TRBV28 and TRBJ2-1): DVKVTQSSRYLVKRTGEKVFLECVQDMDHENMFWYRQDPGLGLRLIYFSYDVKMKEKGDIPEGYSVSREKKERFSLILESASTNQTSMYLCASSTHLGGGPYNEQFFGPGTRLTVL.